A selection of T cell receptor beta chains follows, all from one sample in a study of response to subunit inactivated influenza vaccine. TCRdb re-analysed the RT-PCR reads in MiXCR, keeping a single row per CDR3 protein. The sample yields 450,000 to 600,000 distinct CDR3 sequences, approximately 7.3% seen once. The sequences come from PBMCs from blood, collected roughly 24 months after vaccination. These receptors were obtained from a man between 50 and 75 years old who received an inactivated influenza vaccine. Each CDR3 is given with its conserved first and last residue. A D gene is named only where the DNA matches it firmly. The listing skips clone size in some rows; elsewhere it reads once, few, many or a size class.

TRBJ2-2,TRBD1,TRBV5-1,few,TGCGCCAGCAGCTTGGCCACCAGGGGGCCGAACACCGGGGAGCTGTTTTTT,CASSLATRGPNTGELFF
TRBJ2-1,TRBD1,TRBV20-1,many,TGCAGTGCTAGTCCCTCACAGGGGCGCTACTACAATGAGCAGTTCTTC,CSASPSQGRYYNEQFF
TRBJ1-5,TRBD1,TRBV2,many,TGTGCCAGCAATAGGGACAGGGGGCTCAATCAGCCCCAGCATTTT,CASNRDRGLNQPQHF
TRBJ2-2,NA,TRBV5-1,NA,TGCGCCAGCAGCTTTACCGGGGCGACCGGGGAGCTGTTTTTT,CASSFTGATGELFF
TRBJ2-1,TRBD2,TRBV10-3,NA,TGTGCCATCAGTGAGCTCCGGAGGCGGGGGGGCCTAAAACTCTACAATGAGCAGTTCTTC,CAISELRRRGGLKLYNEQFF
TRBJ2-2,NA,TRBV29-1,NA,TGCAGCGCTGCACTGGGGAGTAGGGGGGAGCTGTTTTTT,CSAALGSRGELFF
TRBJ2-2,NA,TRBV3-1,NA,TGTGCCAGCAGCCAGCGCGGGTTCAACACCGGGGAGCTGTTTTTT,CASSQRGFNTGELFF
TRBJ2-5,NA,TRBV12-3/TRBV12-4,many,TGTGCCAGCAGCTCCGGGATAAAGGAGACCCAGTACTTC,CASSSGIKETQYF
TRBJ1-1,NA,TRBV18,few,TGTGCCAGCTCACCGGAGCGGTTCTATACTGAAGCTTTCTTT,CASSPERFYTEAFF
TRBJ2-7,NA,TRBV12-5,few,TGTGCTAGTGGCTTGGACAGTGCCTACGAGCAGTACTTC,CASGLDSAYEQYF
TRBJ1-6,NA,TRBV28,NA,TGTGCCAGCAGTTTACTGAGAGGGAACTCACCCCTCCACTTT,CASSLLRGNSPLHF
TRBJ2-5,NA,TRBV4-1,many,TGCGCCAGCAGCCAGTCCCCCAGGACAGCCCAAGAGACCCAGTACTTC,CASSQSPRTAQETQYF